The 6 T cell receptor beta chains listed next were all sequenced from one sample in a study of blood T cell repertoires in COVID-19. The table came from immunoSEQ multiplex PCR; TCRdb's copy has only in-frame clones and leaves some out. The table lists approximately 35,000 clones, around 88% of them singletons, with roughly 4.5% in the top ten. Source material: peripheral blood. Every receptor here comes from a woman in her 70s with active COVID-19.

J is TRBJ1-2 and V is TRBV7-9; possibly TRBD1 for D (6 bases). Trimming took off 5 bases at V and 8 bases at J, with 18 bases between the two ends. The CDR3 is made up of 14 amino acids. The germline V gene has CDR1 SEHNR and CDR2 FQNEAQ (reference sequence). CDR3 sequence reads: CASSNNNGGLGYTF. The CDR3 DNA follows: TGTGCCAGCAGCAACAATAACGGGGGGCTCGGCTACACCTTC.

The gene calls are TRBV4-2 and TRBJ2-1; TRBD2 agrees at 8 bases. The germline V gene encodes CDR1 LGHNA and CDR2 YNFKEQ. The CDR3 is made up of 14 amino acids. Trimming took 3 bases from V and 9 from J; bases not matched to a gene: 7. The CDR3 nucleotides are TGTGCCAGCAGCCATCTCGGGACTAGAATTGAGCAGTTCTTC. As protein: CASSHLGTRIEQFF.

The chain links TRBV11-2 to TRBJ2-1, with TRBD2 matching over 8 bases. The V gene end was trimmed by 5 bases and the J gene end by 8 bases; junction bases not matched to a gene: 5. The CDR3 extends over 13 amino acids. Germline CDR1 and CDR2: SGHAT and FQNNGV. The CDR3 coding sequence is TGTGCCAGCAGCATGGGACTAGTTGATGAGCAGTTCTTC. It translates to CASSMGLVDEQFF.

CDR3 in amino acids: CASSRTSGQETQYF. CDR3 in DNA: TGTGCCAGCAGCCGGACTAGCGGCCAAGAGACCCAGTACTTC. The chain has TRBV11-3 and TRBJ2-5; 10 bases match TRBD2. V gave up 5 bases and J gave up 1 base; unmatched junction bases: 1. The CDR3 covers 14 residues. Germline V gene lookup returns CDR1 SGHNT and CDR2 YENEEA.

This chain links TRBV6-5 with TRBJ2-1; 7 positions agree with TRBD1. Unmatched junction bases numbered 9, after V lost 0 bases and J lost 10 bases. Germline CDR1 MNHEY, CDR2 SVGAGI. The CDR3 loop spans 15 amino acids. The CDR3 reads CASSYSARGSNEQFF. CDR3 nucleotides: TGTGCCAGCAGTTACTCAGCCAGGGGGTCTAACGAGCAGTTCTTC.

As to this clone: The sample carries other DNA sequences with the same CDR3. The chain uses TRBV3-1 (or the pseudogene TRBV3-2) and TRBJ1-1; TRBD1 aligns across 8 bases. This CDR3 region has 15 residues. Germline V gene data show CDR1 as LGHDT and CDR2 as YNNKEL (reference sequence). V shed 1 base and J 1 base; nucleotides not matched to a gene: 2. The CDR3 reads CASSQGTGGNTEAFF. CDR3 DNA sequence: TGTGCCAGCAGCCAAGGTACAGGGGGGAACACTGAAGCTTTCTTT.